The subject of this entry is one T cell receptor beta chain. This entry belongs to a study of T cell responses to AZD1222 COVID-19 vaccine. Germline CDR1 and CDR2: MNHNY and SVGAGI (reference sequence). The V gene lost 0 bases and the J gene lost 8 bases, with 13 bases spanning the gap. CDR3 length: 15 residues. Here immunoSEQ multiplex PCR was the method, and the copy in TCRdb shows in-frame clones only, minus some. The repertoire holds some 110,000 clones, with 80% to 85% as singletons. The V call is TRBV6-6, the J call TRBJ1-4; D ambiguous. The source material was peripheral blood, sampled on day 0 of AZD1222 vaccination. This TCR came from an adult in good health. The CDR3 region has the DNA TGTGCCAGCAGTTACTCGAAAAGCCTCGGAGAAAAACTGTTTTTT. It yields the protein CASSYSKSLGEKLFF.